This T cell receptor (beta chain) was captured in a study of regulatory T cells in long-lasting Graves disease. Noted time point: newly diagnosed GD, antithyroid drugs for less than 3 months. Scientists built the TCR library using RNA that was extracted from PBMCs. Germline CDR1 SGHVS, CDR2 FNYEAQ. The CDR3 totals 12 residues. V was shortened by 6 bases and J by 5 bases, with 10 bases between the two germline ends. As for this clonotype: Its target is not known.

Study conclusions and caveats: Persistent patients shared more public clonotypes (around 3,000) than new patients (just under 1,000).

Both iRepertoire HTBI primers and Arm-PCR of CDR3 regions were used to build the TCR beta libraries. Using its own MiXCR run on the multiplex PCR reads, TCRdb lists one record per CDR3 protein. This table has 550,000 to 650,000 distinct CDR3 sequences, about 16% appearing once. Separately, the same data were catalogued under a study of T cells in Graves' hyperthyroidism and ophthalmopathy. That source notes: In the first-round RT-PCR of the TCR CDR3, the HTBI primer set was used.

Sequencing was performed on peripheral blood mononuclear cells (PBMCs), taken at new diagnosis, from a patient treated with antithyroid drugs. The receptor comes from a man between 18 and 35 years old with Graves disease. The chain links TRBV7-6 to TRBJ2-5, with D perhaps matching TRBD1 (6 bases). The CDR3 DNA reads TGTGCCAGCAGTAACAGGGCCGAGACCCAGTACTTC. It codes for CASSNRAETQYF.